The next 14 T cell receptor beta chains were all read from a single sample in a study of radiation and T cells in renal cell carcinoma. Profiling relied on immunoSEQ multiplex PCR, and the TCRdb table lists in-frame clones only, not all of them. The sample contains about 130,000 clones, roughly 90% of which appear only once. This sample's time point: baseline pretreatment blood. Treatment defined: 15 Gy SBRT to primary tumor, nephrectomy 4 weeks later. Sequences were derived from blood, sampled from a patient whose treatment included radiotherapy and nephrectomy. The receptors shown here come from a woman aged 45-65 years with renal cell carcinoma.

The chain joins TRBV10-3 to TRBJ2-3; 9 nucleotides agree with TRBD1. V dropped 4 bases and J dropped 6; count of bases not matched to a gene: 5. There are 14 residues in the CDR3. Germline CDR1 is ENHRY and CDR2 is SYGVKD. CDR3 bases: TGTGCCATCAGTGTTACAGGGGGCAGGGATACGCAGTATTTT. Its protein product is CAISVTGGRDTQYF.

This clone has a count of ten or more. The chain is built from TRBV13 and TRBJ2-3; TRBD1 might be the D (6 bases). The V gene lost 6 bases and the J gene lost 3 bases, with 13 bases spanning the gap. The germline gives CDR1 PRHDT, CDR2 FYEKMQ (reference sequence). The CDR3 covers 14 residues. The CDR3 sequence: CASRERTVTDTQYF. CDR3 bases: TGTGCCAGCAGAGAGAGGACAGTTACAGATACGCAGTATTTT. Full variable domain (missing parts from reference TRBV13 and TRBJ2-3): AAGVIQSPRHLIKEKRETATLKCYPIPRHDTVYWYQQGPGQDPQFLISFYEKMQSDKGSIPDRFSAQQFSDYHSELNMSSLELGDSALYFCASRERTVTDTQYFGPGTRLTVL.

This chain connects TRBV6-5 to TRBJ2-5; the D is unclear. The germline gives CDR1 MNHEY, CDR2 SVGAGI. Deletions cut 5 bases from V and 5 bases from J, with 15 bases between. This CDR3 spans 14 amino acids. The CDR3 sequence: CASSNAFTTETQYF. Written as DNA, the CDR3 is TGTGCCAGCAGTAACGCATTTACGACTGAGACCCAGTACTTC.

The chain combines TRBV5-1 with TRBJ1-2; D possibly corresponds to TRBD1 (5 bases). The V gene lost 4 bases and the J gene lost 7 bases, with 20 bases spanning the gap. The CDR3 spans 15 residues. Germline CDR1 reads SGHRS; CDR2 reads YFSETQ. The CDR3 region is CASSPGGGAIGGYTF. The CDR3 DNA sequence: TGCGCCAGCAGCCCCGGGGGAGGGGCTATTGGTGGCTACACCTTC.

The V and J genes are TRBV5-8 and TRBJ1-5; the D gene is possibly TRBD1 (5 bases). Germline V gives CDR1 SGHTS, CDR2 YDEGEE. The V gene lost 2 bases and the J gene lost 5 bases, with 5 bases spanning the gap. The CDR3 has 12 residues. The CDR3 spells CASSFRDQPQHF. The CDR3 DNA is TGTGCCAGCAGCTTCAGGGATCAGCCCCAGCATTTT.

Comments on this clone: One junction end does not reproduce the germline sequence, and a read error may be involved. This specimen includes other DNA sequences encoding the same CDR3. The chain joins TRBV29-1 to TRBJ1-5; weak D call: TRBD1 (6 bases). This CDR3 has 13 residues. The germline V gene has CDR1 SQVTM and CDR2 ANQGSEA. CDR3 region: CSVRKGGDQPQHF. The CDR3 DNA follows: TGCAGCGTTAGAAAAGGGGGGGATCAGCCCCAGCACTTT.

This clone was observed once. The rearrangement joins TRBV6-1 to TRBJ1-2, with unresolved D. The V and J ends lost 6 bases and 2 bases respectively, with 16 bases between them. CDR3 size: 15 residues. Germline lookup yields CDR1 MNHNS and CDR2 SASEGT. The CDR3 is CASRGLQTQNYGYTF. The CDR3 DNA reads as TGTGCCAGCAGAGGTTTGCAGACACAGAACTATGGCTACACCTTC.

The chain combines TRBV2 with TRBJ1-1; D gene uncertain. The CDR3 has 13 residues. V lost 3 bases and J 1 base, leaving 6 bases between the germline ends. Germline-derived CDR1 and CDR2 are SNHLY and FYNNEI. CDR3 in DNA: TGTGCCAGCAGTGACTTCCAGAACACTGAAGCTTTCTTT. Translated: CASSDFQNTEAFF.

The chain is built from TRBV19 and TRBJ1-5; unclear D gene. Germline-derived CDR1 and CDR2 are LNHDA and SQIVND (reference sequence). The CDR3 totals 13 residues. Trimming shortened V by 5 bases and J by 3 bases, and 8 bases separated the two germline ends. The CDR3 sequence is CASSSRVNQPQHF. In DNA, the CDR3 is TGTGCCAGTAGTTCACGGGTCAATCAGCCCCAGCATTTT.

This clone was found a few times. The rearrangement links TRBV6-6 to TRBJ1-1; D not resolved. V was cut by 5 bases and J by 0 bases, with 4 bases left in between. Germline lookup yields CDR1 MNHNY and CDR2 SVGAGI (reference sequence). The CDR3 is 12 amino acids. The CDR3 DNA sequence: TGTGCCAGCAGTGCCATGAACACTGAAGCTTTCTTT. Translated, it gives CASSAMNTEAFF.

The chain couples TRBV5-1 to TRBJ1-4, with 7 bases aligning to TRBD1. This CDR3 region has 15 residues. V dropped 6 bases and J dropped 3; count of bases not matched to a gene: 8. The V gene's germline CDR1 is SGHRS and CDR2 YFSETQ. The chain's CDR3 is CASKYSGTANEKLFF. CDR3 DNA sequence: TGCGCCAGCAAATACTCCGGGACAGCTAATGAAAAACTGTTTTTT.

The chain carries TRBV2 and TRBJ2-7; TRBD1 matches 9 bases. This CDR3 is built from 15 residues. Germline-derived CDR1 and CDR2 are SNHLY and FYNNEI. V dropped 6 bases and J dropped 4; count of bases not matched to a gene: 10. Here the CDR3 DNA reads TGTGCCAGCAGATTGGACAGGGGCGCTTCTTACGAGCAGTACTTC. It encodes CASRLDRGASYEQYF. Full variable domain (rest looked up from reference TRBV2 and TRBJ2-7): EPEVTQTPSHQVTQMGQEVILRCVPISNHLYFYWYRQILGQKVEFLVSFYNNEISEKSEIFDDQFSVERPDGSNFTLKIRSTKLEDSAMYFCASRLDRGASYEQYFGPGTRLTVT.

In its sample, this clone was seen once. The chain carries TRBV9 and TRBJ2-5; 7 bases line up with TRBD2. Germline V gives CDR1 SGDLS, CDR2 YYNGEE. After removal of 1 base from V and 2 bases from J, the junction contained 5 bases not matched to a gene. This CDR3 comprises 15 residues. CDR3 residues: CASSVWGGRQETQYF. In DNA form, the CDR3 reads TGTGCCAGCAGCGTATGGGGCGGGAGACAAGAGACCCAGTACTTC. The whole variable domain, filled in from reference TRBV9 and TRBJ2-5, reads DSGVTQTPKHLITATGQRVTLRCSPRSGDLSVYWYQQSLDQGLQFLIQYYNGEERAKGNILERFSAQQFPDLHSELNLSSLELGDSALYFCASSVWGGRQETQYFGPGTRLLVL.

V is TRBV30 and J is TRBJ1-2; D is perhaps TRBD1 (5 bases). The CDR3 has 14 residues. Germline V gives CDR1 GTSNPN, CDR2 SVGIG (reference sequence). V lost 3 bases and J 0 bases, leaving 11 bases between the germline ends. CDR3 coding DNA: TGTGCCTGGAGCCGGGGCAGATCTAACTATGGCTACACCTTC. The encoded protein is CAWSRGRSNYGYTF.